A selection of T cell receptor beta chains follows, all from one sample in a study of T cell responses to AZD1222 COVID-19 vaccine. Here immunoSEQ multiplex PCR was the method, and the copy in TCRdb shows in-frame clones only, minus some. The sample includes some 130,000 clones, approximately 88% of them seen just once. The sequences come from peripheral blood, collected on day 0 of AZD1222 vaccination. These receptors were collected from an adult in good health. Both conserved end residues are part of each CDR3. A D gene is named only where the DNA matches it firmly. Not every row has a clone size; where given, it reads once, few, many or a size class.

j_call,d_call,v_call,clone_size,cdr3_aa,cdr3_nt
TRBJ2-1,-,TRBV6-6,-,CASIIGTEQFF,TGTGCCAGCATAATCGGGACAGAGCAGTTCTTC
TRBJ2-7,-,TRBV30,-,CAWTGAGQIYEQYF,TGTGCCTGGACCGGGGCGGGACAGATCTACGAGCAGTACTTC
TRBJ2-1,-,TRBV2,-,CASSGDYRDNEQFF,TGTGCCAGCAGTGGGGATTACAGGGACAATGAGCAGTTCTTC
TRBJ2-1,-,TRBV3-1/TRBV3-2,-,CASSPYRLSGEQFF,TGTGCCAGCAGCCCCTACCGTCTAAGCGGTGAGCAGTTCTTC
TRBJ1-1,-,TRBV6-6,-,CASSHTIAEAFF,TGTGCCAGCAGCCATACAATCGCTGAAGCTTTCTTT
TRBJ1-2,TRBD1,TRBV14,-,CASSQRTGQAYGYTF,TGTGCCAGCAGCCAACGGACTGGACAGGCCTATGGCTACACCTTC
TRBJ2-3,TRBD2,TRBV19,-,CASSMGSGGPHADTQYF,TGTGCCAGTAGTATGGGGTCGGGGGGGCCACACGCAGATACGCAGTATTTT
TRBJ2-3,-,TRBV5-1,-,CASSRGPEPRGDTQYF,TGCGCCAGCAGCCGGGGGCCGGAGCCCCGCGGAGATACGCAGTATTTT
TRBJ2-1,-,TRBV11-2,once,CASSTGLYNEQFF,TGTGCCAGCAGTACCGGCCTGTACAATGAGCAGTTCTTC
TRBJ1-5,TRBD1,TRBV6-6,-,CASLRQGFDQPQHF,TGTGCCAGCCTGAGACAGGGATTTGATCAGCCCCAGCATTTT
TRBJ1-2,TRBD1,TRBV4-2,once,CASSQRTGIGYTF,TGTGCCAGCAGCCAACGGACAGGGATTGGCTACACCTTC
TRBJ2-7,TRBD1,TRBV18,-,CASSADRVPIGEQYF,TGTGCCAGCTCAGCTGACAGGGTCCCGATAGGCGAGCAGTACTTC
TRBJ2-1,-,TRBV5-4,-,CASSLSGTTPEQFF,TGTGCCAGCAGCCTATCCGGGACCACCCCCGAGCAGTTCTTC
TRBJ1-3,-,TRBV5-1,-,CASSLDPGNTIYF,TGCGCCAGCAGCTTAGACCCTGGAAACACCATATATTTT
TRBJ1-5,-,TRBV24-1,-,CATSPLGRQYLGNQPQHF,TGTGCCACCTCCCCTTTGGGACGCCAATATCTCGGCAATCAGCCCCAGCATTTT
TRBJ1-1,-,TRBV12-5,-,CASGLVLASTPFTEAFF,TGTGCTAGTGGTTTGGTACTGGCCTCCACCCCCTTCACTGAAGCTTTCTTT
TRBJ2-3,TRBD1,TRBV27,-,CASSFGIPPQGESTDTQYF,TGTGCCAGCAGTTTCGGAATACCACCCCAGGGGGAGAGCACGGATACGCAGTATTTT
TRBJ1-3,-,TRBV7-6,-,CASSPPAASSGNTIYF,TGTGCCAGCAGCCCCCCTGCGGCTAGCTCTGGAAACACCATATATTTT
TRBJ1-5,-,TRBV23-1,-,CASSQIFGGPGPQHF,TGCGCCAGCAGTCAGATCTTCGGGGGCCCAGGGCCCCAGCATTTT
TRBJ2-2,-,TRBV2,once,CASRGSNTGELFF,TGTGCCAGCCGTGGATCTAACACCGGGGAGCTGTTTTTT
TRBJ1-4,-,TRBV6-6,-,CASSWGGRRTNEKLFF,TGTGCCAGCAGTTGGGGGGGGCGCAGAACTAATGAAAAACTGTTTTTT
TRBJ1-2,TRBD1,TRBV5-1,few,CASSDLQGRDGYTF,TGCGCCAGCAGCGATCTACAGGGGAGGGATGGCTACACCTTC
TRBJ2-5,TRBD1,TRBV19,few,CASSLRTGRETQYF,TGTGCCAGTAGCCTAAGGACAGGGAGGGAGACCCAGTACTTC
TRBJ1-5,-,TRBV19,-,CASRPSASVGNQPQHF,TGTGCCAGTAGACCCTCCGCCTCCGTGGGGAATCAGCCCCAGCATTTT
TRBJ1-3,-,TRBV7-8,-,CASSTGVVSRDTIYF,TGTGCCAGCAGCACTGGGGTCGTCTCTCGAGACACCATATATTTT
TRBJ1-4,-,TRBV3-1/TRBV3-2,-,CASSGRDALNEKLFF,TGTGCCAGCAGCGGACGGGACGCCCTTAATGAAAAACTGTTTTTT
TRBJ1-1,TRBD1,TRBV4-3,-,CASSQTGQGEAFF,TGCGCCAGCAGCCAAACGGGACAGGGAGAAGCTTTCTTT
TRBJ1-1,-,TRBV30,-,CAWHLGGDTEAFF,TGTGCCTGGCACCTGGGCGGGGACACTGAAGCTTTCTTT
TRBJ1-1,-,TRBV11-3,-,CASGEGNTEAFF,TGTGCCAGCGGAGAGGGGAACACTGAAGCTTTCTTT
TRBJ2-7,-,TRBV15,-,CATSRARSEQYF,TGTGCCACCAGCAGAGCCAGGAGCGAGCAGTACTTC
TRBJ1-3,-,TRBV7-2,once,CASSQHSSGNTIYF,TGTGCCAGCAGCCAACACTCCTCTGGAAACACCATATATTTT
TRBJ2-1,-,TRBV5-1,-,CASSLGQTYNEQFF,TGCGCCAGCAGCTTGGGACAGACCTACAATGAGCAGTTCTTC
TRBJ1-1,-,TRBV7-9,-,CASSLEGSEAFF,TGTGCCAGCAGCTTAGAGGGAAGTGAAGCTTTCTTT
TRBJ1-2,-,TRBV24-1,-,CATSDHRSYGYTF,TGTGCCACCAGTGACCACCGGAGCTATGGCTACACCTTC
TRBJ1-1,-,TRBV6-5,-,CASRQQGWTEAFF,TGTGCCAGCAGACAACAGGGTTGGACTGAAGCTTTCTTT
TRBJ1-5,-,TRBV19,once,CASTPDSPGQPQHF,TGTGCCAGTACGCCGGACAGCCCCGGTCAGCCCCAGCATTTT
TRBJ1-2,-,TRBV4-2,-,CASSQVRGGGYGYTF,TGTGCCAGCAGCCAAGTCCGGGGCGGAGGCTATGGCTACACCTTC
TRBJ2-3,-,TRBV5-5,-,CASSLDAGYTDTQYF,TGTGCCAGCAGCTTGGATGCAGGCTACACAGATACGCAGTATTTT
TRBJ1-5,-,TRBV2,-,CASSGGRVSNQPQHF,TGTGCCAGCAGTGGCGGCAGGGTTTCCAATCAGCCCCAGCATTTT
TRBJ2-1,-,TRBV7-3,once,CASRAGRGNEQFF,TGTGCCAGCCGGGCTGGCAGGGGCAATGAGCAGTTCTTC
TRBJ1-1,-,TRBV5-6,-,CASSLGIQGLTEAFF,TGTGCCAGCAGCTTGGGTATTCAGGGACTTACTGAAGCTTTCTTT
TRBJ1-1,-,TRBV13,-,CASSLEALRTEAFF,TGTGCCAGCAGCTTAGAAGCCCTTCGCACTGAAGCTTTCTTT
TRBJ1-5,TRBD1,TRBV6-5,-,CASSKGQGGGQPQHF,TGTGCCAGCAGTAAGGGACAGGGTGGGGGTCAGCCCCAGCATTTT
TRBJ2-7,-,TRBV9,-,CASSPEGFPSYEQYF,TGTGCCAGCAGCCCCGAGGGCTTCCCTTCCTACGAGCAGTACTTC
TRBJ1-1,TRBD1,TRBV4-3,-,CASSQEPDREDTEAFF,TGCGCCAGCAGCCAAGAACCTGACAGGGAGGACACTGAAGCTTTCTTT
TRBJ2-7,-,TRBV27,-,CASSLSSSGEQYF,TGTGCCAGCAGTTTATCGTCCTCGGGGGAGCAGTACTTC
TRBJ1-6,-,TRBV21-1,few,CASSKGWTGRNSPLHF,TGTGCCAGCAGCAAAGGCTGGACAGGGAGAAATTCACCCCTCCACTTT
TRBJ2-5,-,TRBV7-6,-,CASSLEGGKETQYF,TGTGCCAGCAGCTTAGAGGGGGGGAAGGAGACCCAGTACTTC
TRBJ2-5,TRBD2,TRBV2,few,CASSEWGSGGAEETQYF,TGTGCCAGCAGTGAATGGGGCAGCGGGGGGGCCGAAGAGACCCAGTACTTC
TRBJ1-1,-,TRBV14,-,CASSQRLNRVVNTEAFF,TGTGCCAGCAGCCAACGATTGAACAGAGTCGTGAACACTGAAGCTTTCTTT
TRBJ2-7,-,TRBV9,-,CASSRPPGGDYEQYF,TGTGCCAGCAGTAGACCCCCCGGGGGAGACTACGAGCAGTACTTC
TRBJ1-3,TRBD1,TRBV29-1,-,CSATGADGNTIYF,TGCAGCGCAACAGGGGCCGATGGAAACACCATATATTTT
TRBJ1-1,-,TRBV9,-,CASRMGRAFF,TGTGCCAGCAGGATGGGGCGAGCTTTCTTT
TRBJ2-4,-,TRBV2,-,CASSERGYTSDIQYF,TGTGCCAGCAGTGAAAGAGGGTACACCTCGGACATTCAGTACTTC
TRBJ1-1,-,TRBV6-5,-,CASSFGQMNTEAFF,TGTGCCAGCAGCTTCGGACAGATGAACACTGAAGCTTTCTTT
TRBJ1-4,TRBD1,TRBV19,-,CASRIWGQEYEKLFF,TGTGCCAGTAGAATATGGGGACAGGAGTATGAAAAACTGTTTTTT
TRBJ1-1,TRBD1,TRBV5-4,-,CASSSPQRGRGTEAFF,TGTGCCAGCAGCTCTCCCCAAAGGGGGCGCGGCACTGAAGCTTTCTTT
TRBJ2-7,TRBD2,TRBV7-9,-,CASSSTSGDPYEQYF,TGTGCCAGCAGCTCGACTAGCGGGGACCCCTACGAGCAGTACTTC
TRBJ2-5,-,TRBV4-1,-,CASSQVHARGETQYF,TGCGCCAGCAGCCAAGTGCACGCAAGAGGAGAGACCCAGTACTTC